The rows below give T cell receptor beta chains drawn from one sample of a study of cytomegalovirus exposure and HLA in healthy donors. This table comes from immunoSEQ multiplex PCR, and its TCRdb copy is limited to in-frame clones, with some not included. The sample has 190,000 or so clones; about 86% are singletons. Sequencing used PBMCs. These receptors were obtained from a woman younger than 35 in good health and CMV-seropositive. CDR3s include the opening cysteine and the closing phenylalanine or tryptophan. A D gene is named only where the DNA matches it firmly. Only part of the rows carry a size: once, few, many, or a class if the clone is expanded.

j_call: TRBJ2-7
clone_size: -
v_call: TRBV4-1
d_call: -
cdr3_nt: TGCGCCAGCAGCCAAGATGGGCCAGGGGCCCCCTACGAGCAGTACTTC
cdr3_aa: CASSQDGPGAPYEQYF

j_call: TRBJ2-1
clone_size: -
v_call: TRBV4-1
d_call: -
cdr3_nt: TGCGCCAGCAGCCAGCAGGGGGGCGCGGGGAAATCGCGGGTTAATGAGCAGTTCTTC
cdr3_aa: CASSQQGGAGKSRVNEQFF

j_call: TRBJ1-4
clone_size: -
v_call: TRBV2
d_call: TRBD1
cdr3_nt: TGTGCCAGCAGTGCGGGACAGGATTTTGAAAAACTGTTTTTT
cdr3_aa: CASSAGQDFEKLFF

j_call: TRBJ2-3
clone_size: -
v_call: TRBV7-2
d_call: TRBD2
cdr3_nt: TGTGCCAGCAAACTATACGCAGGGACTAGCCGCACCGCAGATACGCAGTATTTT
cdr3_aa: CASKLYAGTSRTADTQYF

j_call: TRBJ1-6
clone_size: -
v_call: TRBV6-1
d_call: -
cdr3_nt: TGTGCCAGCTGGGGCCAGGGGAAGGGCTCACCCCTCCACTTT
cdr3_aa: CASWGQGKGSPLHF

j_call: TRBJ2-2
clone_size: -
v_call: TRBV6-1
d_call: -
cdr3_nt: TGTGCCAGCAGAGGGAGCGGGGAGCTGTTTTTT
cdr3_aa: CASRGSGELFF

j_call: TRBJ2-2
clone_size: -
v_call: TRBV6-6
d_call: TRBD2
cdr3_nt: TGTGCCAGCAGGCTAGCGGGGGCCAACACCGGGGAGCTGTTTTTT
cdr3_aa: CASRLAGANTGELFF

j_call: TRBJ2-3
clone_size: -
v_call: TRBV5-1
d_call: TRBD1
cdr3_nt: TGCGCCAGCAGTACCGGGACAGGGCGGGCAGATACGCAGTATTTT
cdr3_aa: CASSTGTGRADTQYF

j_call: TRBJ2-7
clone_size: -
v_call: TRBV7-2
d_call: -
cdr3_nt: TGTGCCAGCAGCTCGAGCTCCTACGAGCAGTACTTC
cdr3_aa: CASSSSSYEQYF

j_call: TRBJ2-1
clone_size: few
v_call: TRBV11-2
d_call: TRBD2
cdr3_nt: TGTGCCAGCACCCCCGGCGGGGGGGCCGAGCAGTTCTTC
cdr3_aa: CASTPGGGAEQFF

j_call: TRBJ2-3
clone_size: -
v_call: TRBV6-6
d_call: -
cdr3_nt: TGTGCCAGCAGTTACTCGAGGGCTAGAGGCACAGATACGCAGTATTTT
cdr3_aa: CASSYSRARGTDTQYF

j_call: TRBJ2-3
clone_size: -
v_call: TRBV15
d_call: -
cdr3_nt: TGTGCCACCAGCAGGACTCTAGCCACAGATACGCAGTATTTT
cdr3_aa: CATSRTLATDTQYF

j_call: TRBJ2-7
clone_size: -
v_call: TRBV5-1
d_call: TRBD1
cdr3_nt: TGCGCCAGCAGCTCGGCGCTCTCCTCCGGGACAGGCGACTACGAGCAGTACTTC
cdr3_aa: CASSSALSSGTGDYEQYF

j_call: TRBJ1-5
clone_size: once
v_call: TRBV7-9
d_call: -
cdr3_nt: TGTGCCAGCAGCTTGGCGTGGGGCGGGGGTAGCAATCAGCCCCAGCATTTT
cdr3_aa: CASSLAWGGGSNQPQHF

j_call: TRBJ2-7
clone_size: -
v_call: TRBV19
d_call: -
cdr3_nt: TGTGCCAGCGGGATACCGGGACTGGAGTTAGAGCAGTACTTC
cdr3_aa: CASGIPGLELEQYF

j_call: TRBJ2-1
clone_size: -
v_call: TRBV18
d_call: -
cdr3_nt: TGTGCCAGCTCACCAGGCCCTCGGGGTGAGCAGTTCTTC
cdr3_aa: CASSPGPRGEQFF

j_call: TRBJ2-7
clone_size: few
v_call: TRBV25-1
d_call: -
cdr3_nt: TGTGCCAGCAGTGTACCAGGCGAGTACGAGCAGTACTTC
cdr3_aa: CASSVPGEYEQYF

j_call: TRBJ1-1
clone_size: -
v_call: TRBV4-2
d_call: -
cdr3_nt: TGTGCCAGCAGCCAAGACTTAGGGGCGCGGGGAGCTTTCTTT
cdr3_aa: CASSQDLGARGAFF

j_call: TRBJ2-5
clone_size: -
v_call: TRBV14
d_call: TRBD2
cdr3_nt: TGTGCCAGCAGCCAAGAGGTGCGGGGGGGAAACCAAGAGACCCAGTACTTC
cdr3_aa: CASSQEVRGGNQETQYF

j_call: TRBJ2-5
clone_size: -
v_call: TRBV29-1
d_call: -
cdr3_nt: TGCAGCGCCCAAGACAGTTTGGGAGAGACCCAGTACTTC
cdr3_aa: CSAQDSLGETQYF

j_call: TRBJ1-1
clone_size: -
v_call: TRBV19
d_call: -
cdr3_nt: TGTGCCAGTAGTATATGGGGAGGGGAGAACACTGAAGCTTTCTTT
cdr3_aa: CASSIWGGENTEAFF

j_call: TRBJ2-1
clone_size: -
v_call: TRBV7-8
d_call: -
cdr3_nt: TGTGCCAGCAGCTTAGTCGGGACCTACAATGAGCAGTTCTTC
cdr3_aa: CASSLVGTYNEQFF

j_call: TRBJ2-3
clone_size: -
v_call: TRBV4-1
d_call: TRBD2
cdr3_nt: TGCGCCAGCAGCAGACTAGCGGGGAGCACAGATACGCAGTATTTT
cdr3_aa: CASSRLAGSTDTQYF

j_call: TRBJ1-4
clone_size: -
v_call: TRBV6-6
d_call: -
cdr3_nt: TGTGCCAGCAGTGGCGGGACCTTTGCAACTAATGAAAAACTGTTTTTT
cdr3_aa: CASSGGTFATNEKLFF

j_call: TRBJ2-1
clone_size: -
v_call: TRBV2
d_call: TRBD1
cdr3_nt: TGTGCCAGCACCGATGGGGACAGGTCGGTTAGCTCCTACAATGAGCAGTTCTTC
cdr3_aa: CASTDGDRSVSSYNEQFF

j_call: TRBJ1-1
clone_size: -
v_call: TRBV27
d_call: TRBD1
cdr3_nt: TGTGCCAGCAAAGACAGGGGGCGGGACACTGAAGCTTTCTTT
cdr3_aa: CASKDRGRDTEAFF

j_call: TRBJ2-7
clone_size: once
v_call: TRBV11-1
d_call: -
cdr3_nt: TGTGCCAGCCAGCCCCGGGACACGGATAGCTCCTACGAGCAGTACTTC
cdr3_aa: CASQPRDTDSSYEQYF

j_call: TRBJ1-3
clone_size: -
v_call: TRBV9
d_call: -
cdr3_nt: TGTGCCAGCAGCGTCGAGGGAGACTCTGGAAACACCATATATTTT
cdr3_aa: CASSVEGDSGNTIYF

j_call: TRBJ1-1
clone_size: -
v_call: TRBV25-1
d_call: -
cdr3_nt: TGTGCCAGCAGTGAAGCCCAGACAGTGAACACTGAAGCTTTCTTT
cdr3_aa: CASSEAQTVNTEAFF

j_call: TRBJ2-5
clone_size: -
v_call: TRBV5-1
d_call: -
cdr3_nt: TGCGCCAGCAGCTTGTCGCGGGGATACCAAGAGACCCAGTACTTC
cdr3_aa: CASSLSRGYQETQYF

j_call: TRBJ1-1
clone_size: many
v_call: TRBV28
d_call: -
cdr3_nt: TGTGCCAGCAGCCGGGCCACAGGGACTGAAGCTTTCTTT
cdr3_aa: CASSRATGTEAFF

j_call: TRBJ1-1
clone_size: -
v_call: TRBV19
d_call: TRBD1
cdr3_nt: TGTGCCAGTAGTACCGGGACAGGGAGAGGGAACACTGAAGCTTTCTTT
cdr3_aa: CASSTGTGRGNTEAFF

j_call: TRBJ2-3
clone_size: -
v_call: TRBV7-9
d_call: TRBD1
cdr3_nt: TGTGCCAGCAGCCGGGACAGGGGAAGGGCGGCGGCAGATACGCAGTATTTT
cdr3_aa: CASSRDRGRAAADTQYF

j_call: TRBJ2-1
clone_size: -
v_call: TRBV27
d_call: -
cdr3_nt: TGTGCCAGCAGTTTGAGTGACTCTAACAATGAGCAGTTCTTC
cdr3_aa: CASSLSDSNNEQFF

j_call: TRBJ1-2
clone_size: once
v_call: TRBV4-1
d_call: TRBD1
cdr3_nt: TGCGCCAGCAGCCAAGGGGGCTGGGGGGACAGTAACTATGGCTACACCTTC
cdr3_aa: CASSQGGWGDSNYGYTF

j_call: TRBJ2-3
clone_size: -
v_call: TRBV7-9
d_call: -
cdr3_nt: TGTGCCAGCAGCATGCGTTCTCCCTCCACAGATACGCAGTATTTT
cdr3_aa: CASSMRSPSTDTQYF

j_call: TRBJ2-3
clone_size: -
v_call: TRBV5-1
d_call: -
cdr3_nt: TGCGCCAGCAGCTTTGACAGGCCTGAGGCAGATACGCAGTATTTT
cdr3_aa: CASSFDRPEADTQYF

j_call: TRBJ1-1
clone_size: -
v_call: TRBV7-9
d_call: TRBD1
cdr3_nt: TGTGCCAGCAGGCGGGACAGGGCGAACACTGAAGCTTTCTTT
cdr3_aa: CASRRDRANTEAFF

j_call: TRBJ1-1
clone_size: -
v_call: TRBV7-3
d_call: -
cdr3_nt: TGTGCCAGCAGCTTACAAGGGAGGGGCACCACTGAAGCTTTCTTT
cdr3_aa: CASSLQGRGTTEAFF

j_call: TRBJ1-1
clone_size: -
v_call: TRBV6-1
d_call: TRBD1
cdr3_nt: TGTGCCAGCAGAGAGACAGGGGTTCAGGACACTGAAGCTTTCTTT
cdr3_aa: CASRETGVQDTEAFF

j_call: TRBJ1-1
clone_size: once
v_call: TRBV9
d_call: -
cdr3_nt: TGTGCCAGCAGCGTAGCTACTGGGGGGTCTTCTTTTACTGAAGCTTTCTTT
cdr3_aa: CASSVATGGSSFTEAFF

j_call: TRBJ2-2
clone_size: once
v_call: TRBV5-4
d_call: TRBD1
cdr3_nt: TGTGCCAGCAGCTTGAAGGGACAGGAGTTCACCGGGGAGCTGTTTTTT
cdr3_aa: CASSLKGQEFTGELFF

j_call: TRBJ1-5
clone_size: -
v_call: TRBV18
d_call: TRBD1
cdr3_nt: TGTGCCAGCTCACCCGGGACAGCTATGAATCAGCCCCAGCATTTT
cdr3_aa: CASSPGTAMNQPQHF

j_call: TRBJ1-1
clone_size: -
v_call: TRBV2
d_call: TRBD1
cdr3_nt: TGTGCCAGCAGTGAGTTAAAACAGGGGCCCACTGAAGCTTTCTTT
cdr3_aa: CASSELKQGPTEAFF

j_call: TRBJ1-2
clone_size: once
v_call: TRBV7-2
d_call: TRBD1
cdr3_nt: TGTGCCAGCAGCAAACAGGGGGGATTTGGCTACACCTTC
cdr3_aa: CASSKQGGFGYTF

j_call: TRBJ1-1
clone_size: -
v_call: TRBV5-1
d_call: -
cdr3_nt: TGCGCCAGCAGTCCCGGGGAGGGTAGAAACACTGAAGCTTTCTTT
cdr3_aa: CASSPGEGRNTEAFF

j_call: TRBJ2-2
clone_size: few
v_call: TRBV4-1
d_call: -
cdr3_nt: TGCGCCAGCAGCCAAGATTCGGGGAGGAACACCGGGGAGCTGTTTTTT
cdr3_aa: CASSQDSGRNTGELFF

j_call: TRBJ1-2
clone_size: -
v_call: TRBV6-1
d_call: -
cdr3_nt: TGTGCCAGAGAGGTCAGGGGCCTCGATGGCTACACCTTC
cdr3_aa: CAREVRGLDGYTF

j_call: TRBJ2-5
clone_size: -
v_call: TRBV7-2
d_call: -
cdr3_nt: TGTGCCAGCAGCTTAAGCCAGGGCCTGCAAGAGACCCAGTACTTC
cdr3_aa: CASSLSQGLQETQYF

j_call: TRBJ1-1
clone_size: -
v_call: TRBV10-3
d_call: -
cdr3_nt: TGTGCCATCAGTGAGTCACGAGGAATGAACTCGAACACTGAAGCTTTCTTT
cdr3_aa: CAISESRGMNSNTEAFF

j_call: TRBJ1-1
clone_size: once
v_call: TRBV5-1
d_call: -
cdr3_nt: TGCGCCAGCAGCTTGGCCGGAAGGGGGAACACTGAAGCTTTCTTT
cdr3_aa: CASSLAGRGNTEAFF

j_call: TRBJ1-2
clone_size: once
v_call: TRBV6-5
d_call: TRBD1
cdr3_nt: TGTGCCAGCAGTCCGACCGGGACAGGGGACAGTGGCTACACCTTC
cdr3_aa: CASSPTGTGDSGYTF

j_call: TRBJ1-6
clone_size: -
v_call: TRBV2
d_call: TRBD1
cdr3_nt: TGTGCCAGCACCGAAAGGACAGGGGGAAATTCACCCCTCCACTTT
cdr3_aa: CASTERTGGNSPLHF

j_call: TRBJ2-3
clone_size: -
v_call: TRBV25-1
d_call: TRBD2
cdr3_nt: TGTGCCAGCAGGCGAGGGATGACTAGCGGCCCCACAGATACGCAGTATTTT
cdr3_aa: CASRRGMTSGPTDTQYF

j_call: TRBJ1-2
clone_size: -
v_call: TRBV6-1
d_call: -
cdr3_nt: TGTGCCAGCAGCGGGCCCGGGGGGGCCCCTCCGGGCTACACCTTC
cdr3_aa: CASSGPGGAPPGYTF

j_call: TRBJ2-2
clone_size: -
v_call: TRBV6-1
d_call: TRBD1
cdr3_nt: TGTGCCACCGGATGGACAGGGGGCGGCGGGGAGCTGTTTTTT
cdr3_aa: CATGWTGGGGELFF

j_call: TRBJ2-3
clone_size: -
v_call: TRBV5-4
d_call: -
cdr3_nt: TGTGCCAGCAGCTTGGGTGGGGCCGCGCCCGGAGATACGCAGTATTTT
cdr3_aa: CASSLGGAAPGDTQYF